This entry lists 26 T cell receptor beta chains sequenced from one sample in a study of T cell repertoires in cytomegalovirus infection. MiXCR, applied by TCRdb to the reads, yields one record per CDR3 protein. This repertoire shows roughly 190,000 distinct CDR3 sequences, less than 9.5% found once; its top ten account for about 4.6%. Sample: PBMCs. Receptors originate from a human donor in good health (CMV status not recorded). Some clones in this sample may be carry-over from other donors' samples.

The chain employs TRBV15 and TRBJ2-1; 7 nucleotides agree with TRBD2. The V gene's germline CDR1 is LNHNV and CDR2 YYDKDF (reference sequence). The CDR3 extends over 15 amino acids. V lost 4 bases to trimming and J lost 6 bases; unmatched junction nucleotides: 9. For the CDR3, the DNA is TGTGCCACCAGCATCTCCCGACTAGCCACCAATGAGCAGTTCTTC. Amino acids: CATSISRLATNEQFF.

This clonotype was detected many times. The CDR3 DNA reads TGTGCCAGCACAGAGAGGGGGTTGTCTAACTATGGCTACACCTTC. Translated, it gives CASTERGLSNYGYTF. The chain has TRBV7-8 and TRBJ1-2; TRBD1 might be the D (6 bases). The germline V gene encodes CDR1 SGHVS and CDR2 FQNEAQ. There are 15 residues in the CDR3. The V end was cut by 7 bases, the J end by 0 bases, with 15 bases between.

V gene TRBV19 combines with J gene TRBJ2-7; TRBD2 might be the D (6 bases). Trimming took off 5 bases at V and 4 bases at J, with 18 bases between the two ends. CDR3 size: 15 residues. CDR1 and CDR2 (germline): LNHDA, SQIVND (reference sequence). CDR3 amino acids: CASSRRLGGDYEQYF. The DNA of the CDR3 is TGTGCCAGTAGTCGCCGCCTCGGGGGAGATTACGAGCAGTACTTC.

This clonotype was counted ten times or more. One end of the junction varies from germline; a read error may be responsible. This chain joins TRBV7-2 and TRBJ2-2; 7 nucleotides match TRBD2. The CDR3 is 14 amino acids. CDR1 is SGHTA, CDR2 FQGNSA, per germline. The DNA for the CDR3 is TGTGCCAGCAGCCTAGCGGTGGAGGCCGGGGAGCTGTTTTTT. It translates to CASSLAVEAGELFF. Using reference TRBV7-2 and TRBJ2-2 for the parts outside the CDR3, the full variable domain is GAGVSQSPSNKVTEKGKDVELRCDPISGHTALYWYRQSLGQGLEFLIYFQGNSAPDKSGLPSDRFSAERTGGSVSTLTIQRTQQEDSAVYLCASSLAVEAGELFFGEGSRLTVL.

This clonotype came up a few times. The V call is TRBV20-1, the J call TRBJ1-1; a weak D match, TRBD1 (6 bases). The V gene lost 4 bases and the J gene lost 5 bases, with 20 bases spanning the gap. The CDR3 loop spans 15 amino acids. CDR1 is DFQATT, CDR2 SNEGSKA, per germline (reference sequence). CDR3 DNA sequence: TGCAGTGCTACCCCCATCACAGGGAGTACGACTGAAGCTTTCTTT. This translates into CSATPITGSTTEAFF.

At least ten counts were recorded for this clonotype. This chain connects TRBV27 to TRBJ2-5; D is unresolved. CDR3 length: 14 residues. Per the germline V gene, CDR1 is MNHEY and CDR2 is SMNVEV (reference sequence). V lost 5 bases and J 0 bases, leaving 10 bases between the germline ends. CDR3 bases: TGTGCCAGCAGTCCCCTCGATAACCAAGAGACCCAGTACTTC. Its protein is CASSPLDNQETQYF.

This clonotype was counted many times. V usage is TRBV7-6 and J usage is TRBJ2-1, with D hard to call. V was pared by 5 bases and J by 4 bases, with 12 bases between. Germline V gene lookup returns CDR1 SGHVS and CDR2 FNYEAQ. This CDR3 is built from 14 residues. The CDR3 is CASSPQLRYNEQFF. The DNA of the CDR3 is TGTGCCAGCAGCCCCCAGCTCCGTTACAATGAGCAGTTCTTC.

This clonotype was counted between two and nine times. The V call is TRBV29-1, the J call TRBJ2-7; tentative D call: TRBD1 (6 bases). This CDR3 is built from 12 residues. Trimming removed 6 bases from V and 3 bases from J, with 12 bases in between. Germline V gives CDR1 SQVTM, CDR2 ANQGSEA. The CDR3 protein is CSVSGHSYEQYF. DNA of the CDR3: TGCAGCGTATCGGGACACAGCTACGAGCAGTACTTC.

V gene TRBV15 combines with J gene TRBJ2-7, with TRBD1 matching over 7 bases. This CDR3 contains 15 residues. With V trimmed by 3 bases and J by 2 bases, 7 bases remained unmatched. CDR1 is LNHNV, CDR2 YYDKDF, per germline (reference sequence). The CDR3 loop is CATSRDRLGAYEQYF. CDR3 DNA: TGTGCCACCAGCAGGGACAGGTTAGGGGCCTACGAGCAGTACTTC.

About this clonotype: One end of the junction does not line up with germline, which may come from a read error. This chain uses TRBV12-3 or TRBV12-4 with TRBJ2-1; possibly TRBD2 for D (5 bases). This CDR3 comprises 15 residues. The CDR3 DNA is TGTGCCAGCAGTATAGCTCCACTAGAATACAATGAGCAGTTCTTC. Translating it yields CASSIAPLEYNEQFF.

This clonotype has at least ten counts. This chain's CDR3 is CATSREGTRNEKLFF. As DNA, the CDR3 is TGTGCCACCAGCAGAGAAGGGACAAGGAATGAAAAACTGTTTTTT. The chain links TRBV15 to TRBJ1-4, with D perhaps TRBD1 (6 bases). CDR3 size: 15 residues. Trimming shortened V by 0 bases and J by 5 bases, and 10 bases separated the two germline ends. Germline assignment: CDR1 LNHNV and CDR2 YYDKDF (reference sequence).

In this sample, this clonotype is medium-sized. V usage is TRBV18 and J usage is TRBJ1-1; the D is unclear. This CDR3 region has 15 residues. Trimming stripped 3 bases from V and 1 base from J, with 12 bases between. The germline CDR1 and CDR2 sequences are KGHSH and LQKENI. This chain's CDR3 is CASSPLPQRNTEAFF. In DNA form, the CDR3 reads TGTGCCAGCTCACCCCTCCCCCAGCGGAACACTGAAGCTTTCTTT.

The table lists this clonotype with a few counts. The chain links TRBV24-1 to TRBJ2-5; 7 bases fit TRBD1. The CDR3 has 12 residues. V shed 10 bases, J shed 2 bases, and the junction held 3 bases outside the gene matches. Germline values: CDR1 KGHDR, CDR2 SFDVKD. Written as DNA, the CDR3 is TGTGCCACTATGGGACAGCAAGAGACCCAGTACTTC. Protein sequence: CATMGQQETQYF.

This clonotype came up many times. J is TRBJ2-2 and V is TRBV6-1, with D perhaps TRBD1 (5 bases). The ends were cut back, 5 bases at V and 3 bases at J, with 7 bases in the middle. The CDR3 runs 13 residues. CDR1 and CDR2 (germline): MNHNS, SASEGT. CDR3: CASSRQYTGELFF. CDR3 nucleotides: TGTGCCAGCAGTAGACAGTACACCGGGGAGCTGTTTTTT.

The chain employs TRBV20-1 and TRBJ1-1, with D unresolved. The CDR3 totals 13 residues. Germline CDR1 and CDR2: DFQATT and SNEGSKA (reference sequence). The ends were cut back, 1 base at V and 1 base at J, with 7 bases in the middle. This CDR3 reads CSARVPSNTEAFF. CDR3 sequence (DNA): TGCAGTGCTAGAGTCCCCTCGAACACTGAAGCTTTCTTT.

This clonotype was observed at least ten times. V is TRBV7-9 and J is TRBJ1-4; D gene unclear. Germline V lookup: CDR1 SEHNR, CDR2 FQNEAQ (reference sequence). Trimming pared 3 bases from V and 0 bases from J, leaving 11 bases between. The CDR3 is 16 amino acids. The CDR3 loop is CASSFPEGATNEKLFF. CDR3 sequence (DNA): TGTGCCAGCAGCTTCCCGGAAGGCGCAACTAATGAAAAACTGTTTTTT.

The genes are TRBV2 and TRBJ1-2; possible D gene TRBD1, 6 bases. Trimming took 8 bases from V and 4 from J, leaving 14 bases between them. The CDR3 has 13 residues. The germline V gene encodes CDR1 SNHLY and CDR2 FYNNEI. CDR3 sequence reads: CASDIGGSYGYTF. The DNA for the CDR3 is TGTGCCAGCGATATTGGGGGCTCCTATGGCTACACCTTC. Based on the CDR3 plus reference TRBV2 and TRBJ1-2, the full variable domain is EPEVTQTPSHQVTQMGQEVILRCVPISNHLYFYWYRQILGQKVEFLVSFYNNEISEKSEIFDDQFSVERPDGSNFTLKIRSTKLEDSAMYFCASDIGGSYGYTFGSGTRLTVV.

Ten or more counts support this clonotype. The chain recombines TRBV28 with TRBJ2-5, with TRBD2 matching 10 bases. The V and J ends lost 7 bases and 6 bases, in that order; junction bases with no gene match: 17. The CDR3 runs 17 residues. CDR1 is MDHEN and CDR2 is SYDVKM in the germline V gene. CDR3 loop: CASTQTTSGTSVKTQYF. The CDR3 DNA reads TGTGCCAGCACCCAAACCACGTCCGGGACTAGCGTAAAGACCCAGTACTTC.

This clonotype was picked up many times. The chain combines TRBV7-8 with TRBJ1-5, with D possibly TRBD1 on 5 matching bases. This CDR3 is 18 amino acids long. The V end was cut by 1 base, the J end by 0 bases, with 16 bases between. Germline CDR1 SGHVS, CDR2 FQNEAQ. The CDR3 coding sequence is TGTGCCAGCAGCTTAGGAGGGATTAGACAGTATAGCAATCAGCCCCAGCATTTT. It is translated as CASSLGGIRQYSNQPQHF.

The genes are TRBV6-2 or TRBV6-3 and TRBJ1-5; unclear D gene. Germline CDR1 is MNHEY and CDR2 is SVGEGT. CDR3 length: 13 amino acids. Deletions cut 2 bases from V and 3 bases from J, with 5 bases between. The CDR3 loop is CASSYGANQPQHF. CDR3 nucleotide sequence: TGTGCCAGCAGTTACGGAGCCAATCAGCCCCAGCATTTT.

This clonotype was picked up many times. The V call is TRBV7-8, the J call TRBJ2-1; TRBD1 might be the D (6 bases). The CDR3 consists of 18 residues. The germline CDR1 and CDR2 sequences are SGHVS and FQNEAQ. Trimming took off 0 bases at V and 0 bases at J, with 15 bases between the two ends. CDR3 sequence: CASSLARVRGSSYNEQFF. The DNA of the CDR3 is TGTGCCAGCAGCTTAGCGCGTGTTAGGGGGAGCTCCTACAATGAGCAGTTCTTC.

Many counts were recorded for this clonotype. This chain connects TRBV19 to TRBJ1-1; 8 nucleotides align to TRBD1. The CDR3 has 17 residues. V gave up 3 bases and J gave up 5 bases; unmatched junction bases: 14. CDR1 is LNHDA and CDR2 is SQIVND in the germline V gene (reference sequence). CDR3 region: CASSMYPSTGVRTEAFF. The CDR3 region has the DNA TGTGCCAGTAGTATGTACCCCTCGACAGGGGTGCGGACTGAAGCTTTCTTT.

This sequence joins TRBV25-1 and TRBJ2-5; D is possibly TRBD1 or TRBD2 (5 bases each). Germline lookup yields CDR1 MGHDK and CDR2 SYGVNS. The CDR3 has 14 amino acids. V was clipped by 1 base and J by 3 bases, with 9 bases between them. CDR3 protein: CASSELGTEETQYF. CDR3 coding DNA: TGTGCCAGCAGTGAATTGGGGACGGAAGAGACCCAGTACTTC.

The table lists this clonotype with a few counts. The genes are TRBV4-3 and TRBJ1-2; 8 bases align to TRBD1. Trimming cost V 4 bases and J 7 bases; bases outside gene matches: 11. Germline values: CDR1 LGHNA, CDR2 YSLEER. The CDR3 is 15 residues long. CDR3 in amino acids: CASSRGDRGASGYTF. The CDR3 DNA reads TGCGCCAGCAGCCGTGGTGACAGGGGAGCGTCTGGCTACACCTTC.

The gene calls are TRBV29-1 and TRBJ2-5, with 7 bases matching TRBD1. Germline values: CDR1 SQVTM, CDR2 ANQGSEA. This CDR3 has 13 amino acids. The V segment lost 8 bases and the J segment 1 base; nucleotides outside the gene matches: 7. CDR3 nucleotide sequence: TGCAGCCTGACAGGGACGAGCCAAGAGACCCAGTACTTC. It yields the protein CSLTGTSQETQYF.

The rearrangement uses TRBV18 and TRBJ1-1; D uncertain. The germline V gene has CDR1 KGHSH and CDR2 LQKENI. The V end was cut by 1 base, the J end by 4 bases, with 7 bases between. There are 13 residues in the CDR3. CDR3 loop: CASSPQSGTEAFF. The CDR3 DNA is TGTGCCAGCTCACCACAAAGTGGCACTGAAGCTTTCTTT.